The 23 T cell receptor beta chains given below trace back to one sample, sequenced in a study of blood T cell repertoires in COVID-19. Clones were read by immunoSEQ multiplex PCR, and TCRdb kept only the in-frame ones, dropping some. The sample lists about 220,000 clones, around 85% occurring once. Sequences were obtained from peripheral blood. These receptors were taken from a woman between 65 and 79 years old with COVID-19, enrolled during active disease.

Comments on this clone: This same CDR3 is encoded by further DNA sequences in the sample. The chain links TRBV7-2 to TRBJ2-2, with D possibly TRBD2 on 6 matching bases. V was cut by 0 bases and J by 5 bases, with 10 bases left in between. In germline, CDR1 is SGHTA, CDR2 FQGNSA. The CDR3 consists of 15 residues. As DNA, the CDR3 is TGTGCCAGCAGCTTAGCCGGGGGAGGTACCGGGGAGCTGTTTTTT. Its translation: CASSLAGGGTGELFF. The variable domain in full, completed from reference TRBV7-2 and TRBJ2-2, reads GAGVSQSPSNKVTEKGKDVELRCDPISGHTALYWYRQSLGQGLEFLIYFQGNSAPDKSGLPSDRFSAERTGGSVSTLTIQRTQQEDSAVYLCASSLAGGGTGELFFGEGSRLTVL.

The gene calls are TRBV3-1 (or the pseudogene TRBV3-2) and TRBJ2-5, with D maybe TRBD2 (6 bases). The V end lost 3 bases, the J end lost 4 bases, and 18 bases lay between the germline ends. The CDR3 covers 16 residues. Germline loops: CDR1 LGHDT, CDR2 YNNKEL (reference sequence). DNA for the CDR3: TGTGCCAGCAGCCAGGCCGGGACTCCCCGGGGAGAGACCCAGTACTTC. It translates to CASSQAGTPRGETQYF.

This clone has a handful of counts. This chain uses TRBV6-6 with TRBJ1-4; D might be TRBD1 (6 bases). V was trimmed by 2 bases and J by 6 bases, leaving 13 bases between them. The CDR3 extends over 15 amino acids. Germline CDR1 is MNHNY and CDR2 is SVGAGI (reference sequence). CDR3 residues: CASSYPRGRDEKLFF. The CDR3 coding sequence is TGTGCCAGCAGTTACCCCAGGGGCCGGGATGAAAAACTGTTTTTT.

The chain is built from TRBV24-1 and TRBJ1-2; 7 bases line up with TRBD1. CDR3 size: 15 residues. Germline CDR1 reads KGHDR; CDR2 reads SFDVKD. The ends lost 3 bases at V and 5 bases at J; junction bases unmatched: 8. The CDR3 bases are TGTGCCACCAGTGATCCCTCCCGGACAGGATATGGCTACACCTTC. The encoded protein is CATSDPSRTGYGYTF.

CDR3 protein: CASTSPVDTQYF. The CDR3 coding sequence is TGTGCCAGCACCTCCCCGGTAGATACGCAGTATTTT. V is TRBV5-6 and J is TRBJ2-3; the D is unclear. Per the germline V gene, CDR1 is SGHDT and CDR2 is YYEEEE. Trimming cost V 6 bases and J 5 bases, with 10 bases left between them. This CDR3 has 12 amino acids.

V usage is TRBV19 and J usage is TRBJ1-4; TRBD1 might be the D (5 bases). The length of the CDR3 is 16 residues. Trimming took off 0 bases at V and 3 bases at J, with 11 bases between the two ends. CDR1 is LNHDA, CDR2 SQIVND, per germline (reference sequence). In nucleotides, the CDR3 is TGTGCCAGTAGTATAGATCATGGGGCCTCTAATGAAAAACTGTTTTTT. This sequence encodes CASSIDHGASNEKLFF.

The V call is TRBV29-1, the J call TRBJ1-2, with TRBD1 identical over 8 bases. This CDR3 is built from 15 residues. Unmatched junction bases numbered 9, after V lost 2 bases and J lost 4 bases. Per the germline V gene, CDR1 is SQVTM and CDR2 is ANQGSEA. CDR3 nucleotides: TGCAGCGTTGAAATACCGGGACAGGCCTCCTATGGCTACACCTTC. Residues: CSVEIPGQASYGYTF.

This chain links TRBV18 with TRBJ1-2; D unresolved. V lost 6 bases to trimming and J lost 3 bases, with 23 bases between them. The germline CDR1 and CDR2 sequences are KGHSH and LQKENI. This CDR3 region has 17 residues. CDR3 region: CASSLSRNRRIDYGYTF. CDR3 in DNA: TGTGCCAGCTCGCTTTCAAGAAACAGACGGATTGACTATGGCTACACCTTC.

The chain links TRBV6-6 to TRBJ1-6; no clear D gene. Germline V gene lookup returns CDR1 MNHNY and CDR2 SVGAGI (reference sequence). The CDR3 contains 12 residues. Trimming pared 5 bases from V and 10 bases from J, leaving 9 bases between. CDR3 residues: CASSGLESPLHF. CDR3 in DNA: TGTGCCAGCAGTGGATTGGAGTCACCCCTCCACTTT.

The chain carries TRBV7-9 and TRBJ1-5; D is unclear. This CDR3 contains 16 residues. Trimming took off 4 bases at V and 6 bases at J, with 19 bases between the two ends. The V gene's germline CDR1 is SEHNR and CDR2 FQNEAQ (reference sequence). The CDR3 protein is CASSSTDGAPFQPQHF. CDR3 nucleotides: TGTGCCAGCAGCTCGACCGACGGAGCACCCTTTCAGCCCCAGCATTTT.

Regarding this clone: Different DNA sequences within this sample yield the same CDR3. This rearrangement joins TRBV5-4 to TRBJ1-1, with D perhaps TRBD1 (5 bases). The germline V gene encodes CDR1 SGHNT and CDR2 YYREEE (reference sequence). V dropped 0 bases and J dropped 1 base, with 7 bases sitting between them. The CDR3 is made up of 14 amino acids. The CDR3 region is CASSLGRGNTEAFF. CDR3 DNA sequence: TGTGCCAGCAGCTTGGGAAGGGGGAACACTGAAGCTTTCTTT.

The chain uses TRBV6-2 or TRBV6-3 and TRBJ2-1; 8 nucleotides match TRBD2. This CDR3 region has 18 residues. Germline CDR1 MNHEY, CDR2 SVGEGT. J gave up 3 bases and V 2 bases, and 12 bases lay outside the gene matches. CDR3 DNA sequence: TGTGCCAGCAGTTACCGCCAGACCCCAGCGGGGGTCTACAATGAGCAGTTCTTC. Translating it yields CASSYRQTPAGVYNEQFF.

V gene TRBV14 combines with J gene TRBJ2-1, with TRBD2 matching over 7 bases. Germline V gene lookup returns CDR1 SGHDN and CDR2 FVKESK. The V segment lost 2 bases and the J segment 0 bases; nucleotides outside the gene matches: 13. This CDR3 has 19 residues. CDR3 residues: CASSQPPPGLLSSYNEQFF. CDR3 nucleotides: TGTGCCAGCAGCCAACCTCCTCCGGGACTACTAAGCTCCTACAATGAGCAGTTCTTC.

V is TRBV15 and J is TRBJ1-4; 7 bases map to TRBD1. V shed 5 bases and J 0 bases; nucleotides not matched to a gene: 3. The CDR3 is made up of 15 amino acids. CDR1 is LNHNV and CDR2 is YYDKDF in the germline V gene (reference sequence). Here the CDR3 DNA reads TGTGCCACCAGCGGGACAGCCGCAACTAATGAAAAACTGTTTTTT. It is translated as CATSGTAATNEKLFF.

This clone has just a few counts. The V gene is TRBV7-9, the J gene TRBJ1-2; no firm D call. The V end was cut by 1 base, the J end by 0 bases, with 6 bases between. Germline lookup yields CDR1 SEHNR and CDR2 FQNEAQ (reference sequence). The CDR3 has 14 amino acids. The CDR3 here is CASSLDRTNYGYTF. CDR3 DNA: TGTGCCAGCAGCTTAGACAGAACTAACTATGGCTACACCTTC. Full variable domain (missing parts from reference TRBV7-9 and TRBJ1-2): DTGVSQNPRHKITKRGQNVTFRCDPISEHNRLYWYRQTLGQGPEFLTYFQNEAQLEKSRLLSDRFSAERPKGSFSTLEIQRTEQGDSAMYLCASSLDRTNYGYTFGSGTRLTVV.

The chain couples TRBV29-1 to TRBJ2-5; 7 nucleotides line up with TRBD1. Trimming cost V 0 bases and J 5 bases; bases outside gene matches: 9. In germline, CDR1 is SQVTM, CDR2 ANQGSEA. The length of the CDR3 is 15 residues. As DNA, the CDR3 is TGCAGCGTTGAAGAAATGGGACAGAGAGCGGAGACCCAGTACTTC. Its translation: CSVEEMGQRAETQYF. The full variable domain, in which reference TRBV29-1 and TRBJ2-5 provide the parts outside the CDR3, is SAVISQKPSRDICQRGTSLTIQCQVDSQVTMMFWYRQQPGQSLTLIATANQGSEATYESGFVIDKFPISRPNLTFSTLTVSNMSPEDSSIYLCSVEEMGQRAETQYFGPGTRLLVL.

In nucleotides, the CDR3 is TGTGCCAGCAGCGGGACAGCCCAAGGCTACGAGCAGTACTTC. The encoded protein is CASSGTAQGYEQYF. This chain joins TRBV2 and TRBJ2-7; 7 bases fit TRBD1. This CDR3 has 14 residues. V was pared by 6 bases and J by 3 bases, with 8 bases of the junction left unmatched. CDR1 and CDR2 from the germline V gene are SNHLY and FYNNEI.

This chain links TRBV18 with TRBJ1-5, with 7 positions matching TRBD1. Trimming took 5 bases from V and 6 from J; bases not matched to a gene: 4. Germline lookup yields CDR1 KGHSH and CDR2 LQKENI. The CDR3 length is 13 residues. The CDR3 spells CASSLSGGQPQHF. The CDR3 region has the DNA TGTGCCAGCTCATTGTCAGGGGGTCAGCCCCAGCATTTT.

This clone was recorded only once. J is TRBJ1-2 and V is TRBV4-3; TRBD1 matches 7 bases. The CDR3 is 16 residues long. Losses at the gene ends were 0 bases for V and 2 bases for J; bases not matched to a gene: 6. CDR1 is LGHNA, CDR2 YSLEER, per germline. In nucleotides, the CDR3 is TGCGCCAGCAGCCAAGATCCGGGACAGAGAAACTATGGCTACACCTTC. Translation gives CASSQDPGQRNYGYTF.

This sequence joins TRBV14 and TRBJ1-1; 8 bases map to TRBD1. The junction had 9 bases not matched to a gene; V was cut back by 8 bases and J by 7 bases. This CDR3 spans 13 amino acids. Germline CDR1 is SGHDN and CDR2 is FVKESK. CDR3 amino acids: CASGRQGRGEAFF. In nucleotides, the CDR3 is TGTGCCAGCGGGCGACAGGGGAGGGGTGAAGCTTTCTTT.

Written as DNA, the CDR3 is TGCGCCAGCAGCTTGGACGGGTCTTGGGCTGAAGCTTTCTTT. It codes for CASSLDGSWAEAFF. This chain links TRBV5-1 with TRBJ1-1; D is unresolved. This CDR3 comprises 14 residues. The germline CDR1 and CDR2 sequences are SGHRS and YFSETQ. V gave up 0 bases and J gave up 6 bases, with 12 bases separating them. Full variable domain (rest looked up from reference TRBV5-1 and TRBJ1-1): KAGVTQTPRYLIKTRGQQVTLSCSPISGHRSVSWYQQTPGQGLQFLFEYFSETQRNKGNFPGRFSGRQFSNSRSEMNVSTLELGDSALYLCASSLDGSWAEAFFGQGTRLTVV.

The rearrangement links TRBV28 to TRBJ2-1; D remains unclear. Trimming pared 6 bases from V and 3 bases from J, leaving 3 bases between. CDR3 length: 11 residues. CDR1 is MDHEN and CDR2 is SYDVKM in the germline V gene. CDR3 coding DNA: TGTGCCAGCAGCTACTACAATGAGCAGTTCTTC. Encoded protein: CASSYYNEQFF.

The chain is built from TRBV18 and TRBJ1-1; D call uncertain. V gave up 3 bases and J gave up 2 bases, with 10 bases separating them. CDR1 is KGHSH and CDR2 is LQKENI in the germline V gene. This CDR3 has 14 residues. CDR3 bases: TGTGCCAGCTCACCTTCCGGGGTAAACACTGAAGCTTTCTTT. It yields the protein CASSPSGVNTEAFF.